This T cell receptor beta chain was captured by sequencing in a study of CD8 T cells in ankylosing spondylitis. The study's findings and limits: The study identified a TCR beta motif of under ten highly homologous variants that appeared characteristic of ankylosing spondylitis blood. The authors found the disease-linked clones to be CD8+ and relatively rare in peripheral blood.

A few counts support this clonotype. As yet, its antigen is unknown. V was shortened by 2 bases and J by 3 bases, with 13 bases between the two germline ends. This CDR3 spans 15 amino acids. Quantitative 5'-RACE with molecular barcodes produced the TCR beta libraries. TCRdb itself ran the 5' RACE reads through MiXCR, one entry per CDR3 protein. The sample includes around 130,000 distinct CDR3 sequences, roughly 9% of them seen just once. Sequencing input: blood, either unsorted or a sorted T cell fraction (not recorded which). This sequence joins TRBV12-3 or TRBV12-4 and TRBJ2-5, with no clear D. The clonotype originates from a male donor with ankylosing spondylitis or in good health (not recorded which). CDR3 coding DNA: TGTGCCAGCAGTTTAACGTTGACACGCGAAGAGACCCAGTACTTC. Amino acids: CASSLTLTREETQYF.